A selection of T cell receptor beta chains follows, all from one sample in a study of blood T cells in healthy people across ages. MiXCR, applied by TCRdb to the 5' RACE reads, yields one record per CDR3 protein. The sample carries about 830,000 distinct CDR3 sequences, around 68% recorded once. What was sequenced was blood. These receptors originate from a young man in good health. CDR3s include the opening cysteine and the closing phenylalanine or tryptophan. A D gene is named only where the DNA matches it firmly. Rows may omit the clone size; those that give it use once, few, many or a size class.

abundance: few
d_gene: .
j_gene: TRBJ1-2
v_gene: TRBV7-9
CDR3nt: TGTGCCAGCAGCCCCGGAGGGAGTGACTATGGCTACACCTTC
CDR3aa: CASSPGGSDYGYTF

abundance: .
d_gene: TRBD1
j_gene: TRBJ1-2
v_gene: TRBV7-9
CDR3nt: TGTGCCAGCAGCGAGGGACAGGGTAACTATGGCTACACCTTC
CDR3aa: CASSEGQGNYGYTF

abundance: .
d_gene: TRBD2
j_gene: TRBJ2-7
v_gene: TRBV4-2
CDR3nt: TGTGCCAGCAGCCCGGCTGAGACAGCGGGGGCCCTGAACTACGAGCAGTACTTC
CDR3aa: CASSPAETAGALNYEQYF

abundance: .
d_gene: .
j_gene: TRBJ2-7
v_gene: TRBV20-1
CDR3nt: TGCAGTGCTATGTATCCCCACGGCGAGCAGTACTTC
CDR3aa: CSAMYPHGEQYF

abundance: .
d_gene: .
j_gene: TRBJ2-6
v_gene: TRBV5-1
CDR3nt: TGCGCCAGCAGCTTGCATGCCAGGGTGGCCGGGGCCAACGTCCTGACTTTC
CDR3aa: CASSLHARVAGANVLTF

abundance: .
d_gene: .
j_gene: TRBJ1-6
v_gene: TRBV11-3
CDR3nt: TGTGCCAGCAGCTCCGGAGGGGTGGGTAATTCACCCCTCCACTTT
CDR3aa: CASSSGGVGNSPLHF

abundance: .
d_gene: TRBD1
j_gene: TRBJ2-5
v_gene: TRBV20-1
CDR3nt: TGCAGTGCTAGCGGGATGACAGGGATCCAAGAGACCCAGTACTTC
CDR3aa: CSASGMTGIQETQYF

abundance: .
d_gene: .
j_gene: TRBJ1-4
v_gene: TRBV4-3
CDR3nt: TGCGCCAGCAGCCAAGATCGTGGGGGCAGGGGAAAACTGTTTTTT
CDR3aa: CASSQDRGGRGKLFF

abundance: .
d_gene: .
j_gene: TRBJ2-1
v_gene: TRBV7-3
CDR3nt: TGTGCCAGCAGCATTCAGGGCGGGGAGCAGTTCTTC
CDR3aa: CASSIQGGEQFF

abundance: few
d_gene: TRBD2
j_gene: TRBJ2-1
v_gene: TRBV11-2
CDR3nt: TGTGCCAGCAGCCCCAGACTAGCGGGGATGGGGAATGAGCAGTTCTTC
CDR3aa: CASSPRLAGMGNEQFF

abundance: .
d_gene: .
j_gene: TRBJ2-7
v_gene: TRBV5-1
CDR3nt: TGCGCCAGCAGCGATGGCGGCGGGGGCTTTCCCTACGAGCAGTACTTC
CDR3aa: CASSDGGGGFPYEQYF

abundance: .
d_gene: .
j_gene: TRBJ1-5
v_gene: TRBV4-1
CDR3nt: TGCGCCAGCAGCCACGGCACAGGGCGGCAGCCCCAGCATTTT
CDR3aa: CASSHGTGRQPQHF

abundance: .
d_gene: .
j_gene: TRBJ2-5
v_gene: TRBV2
CDR3nt: TGTGCCAGCAGTCCCCCGGACCCCGCTGGAGAGGAGCAGTACTTC
CDR3aa: CASSPPDPAGEEQYF

abundance: .
d_gene: .
j_gene: TRBJ2-1
v_gene: TRBV30
CDR3nt: TGTGCCTGGAGACCGGACAGAAAGAATGAGCAGTTCTTC
CDR3aa: CAWRPDRKNEQFF

abundance: .
d_gene: .
j_gene: TRBJ2-1
v_gene: TRBV6-2/TRBV6-3
CDR3nt: TGTGCCAGCAGGTGGGACATGGAGACCCAGTTCTTC
CDR3aa: CASRWDMETQFF

abundance: few
d_gene: TRBD1
j_gene: TRBJ2-1
v_gene: TRBV4-1
CDR3nt: TGCGCCAGCAGCCACCCGGACAGGGACAATGAGCAGTTCTTC
CDR3aa: CASSHPDRDNEQFF